These 18 T cell receptor beta chains came from one sample sequenced in a study of cytomegalovirus exposure and HLA in healthy donors. The PCR was carried out with 60 Vbeta primers and 13 Jbeta primers. The method was immunoSEQ multiplex PCR; TCRdb's version includes in-frame clones alone and lacks a portion of them. The repertoire holds tens of thousands of clones, with around 74% as singletons. Sequencing was performed on PBMCs. These receptors came from a man aged 30-40 years in good health and CMV-seronegative.

The chain has TRBV18 and TRBJ1-2; no definite D call. V dropped 6 bases and J dropped 7 bases, with 15 bases sitting between them. Germline CDR1 KGHSH, CDR2 LQKENI. CDR3 length: 13 residues. The CDR3 loop reads CASSPLVLGGYTF. The CDR3 DNA sequence: TGTGCCAGCTCCCCGTTAGTTCTTGGTGGCTACACCTTC.

The chain is built from TRBV7-3 and TRBJ2-1; TRBD2 matches 14 bases. V was clipped by 5 bases and J by 0 bases; unmatched bases: 12. The germline gives CDR1 SGHTA, CDR2 FQGTGA. The CDR3 has 20 residues. The DNA of the CDR3 is TGTGCCAGCAGCCTTGCGGGACTAGCGGGGGTTCCTAGCTCCTACAATGAGCAGTTCTTC. It is translated as CASSLAGLAGVPSSYNEQFF.

The gene calls are TRBV5-1 and TRBJ2-1, with D tentatively TRBD2 (6 bases). CDR1 and CDR2 (germline): SGHRS, YFSETQ. V lost 7 bases, J lost 0 bases, and 11 bases lay in between. The CDR3 is made up of 14 amino acids. CDR3 protein: CASGRGSSYNEQFF. CDR3 coding DNA: TGCGCCAGCGGCCGGGGGAGCTCCTACAATGAGCAGTTCTTC. Using reference TRBV5-1 and TRBJ2-1 for the parts outside the CDR3, the full variable domain is KAGVTQTPRYLIKTRGQQVTLSCSPISGHRSVSWYQQTPGQGLQFLFEYFSETQRNKGNFPGRFSGRQFSNSRSEMNVSTLELGDSALYLCASGRGSSYNEQFFGPGTRLTVL.

V gene TRBV2 combines with J gene TRBJ2-7; 9 nucleotides agree with TRBD1. Germline CDR1 and CDR2: SNHLY and FYNNEI. The CDR3 is 15 residues long. The V and J ends lost 2 bases and 3 bases, in that order; junction bases with no gene match: 5. CDR3 DNA: TGTGCCAGCAGTGAAAGGGGGACAGGGATCTACGAGCAGTACTTC. It yields the protein CASSERGTGIYEQYF.

This clone showed up just once. V and J are TRBV29-1 and TRBJ2-2; the D gene is possibly TRBD1 (5 bases). V was pared by 4 bases and J by 3 bases, with 15 bases between. The CDR3 has 15 residues. The germline CDR1 and CDR2 sequences are SQVTM and ANQGSEA. CDR3 in DNA: TGCAGCGTTGTGGGGCTGGCAGGGTACACCGGGGAGCTGTTTTTT. Protein product: CSVVGLAGYTGELFF.

The chain recombines TRBV27 with TRBJ2-5, with D possibly TRBD1 on 5 matching bases. The V gene lost 6 bases and the J gene lost 5 bases, with 19 bases spanning the gap. The CDR3 is 15 amino acids. Germline values: CDR1 MNHEY, CDR2 SMNVEV (reference sequence). The CDR3 protein is CASSPSTGLGETQYF. The DNA for the CDR3 is TGTGCCAGCAGCCCCTCCACAGGATTGGGGGAGACCCAGTACTTC.

The chain uses TRBV30 and TRBJ1-6; the D gene is possibly TRBD1 (5 bases). Trimming took off 4 bases at V and 8 bases at J, with 15 bases between the two ends. The CDR3 covers 14 residues. Germline-derived CDR1 and CDR2 are GTSNPN and SVGIG (reference sequence). For the CDR3, the DNA is TGTGCCTGGACCCGGGAGGTCAGGGATTCACCCCTCCACTTT. Translation: CAWTREVRDSPLHF.

The chain employs TRBV4-1 and TRBJ1-3; 7 nucleotides agree with TRBD1. This CDR3 comprises 14 residues. From germline, CDR1 is MGHRA and CDR2 YSYEKL. V lost 7 bases to trimming and J lost 4 bases; unmatched junction nucleotides: 7. The CDR3 here is CASKPTGPGNTIYF. In nucleotides, the CDR3 is TGCGCCAGCAAACCGACAGGGCCGGGAAACACCATATATTTT.

V and J are TRBV2 and TRBJ2-5, with a weak D call TRBD1 (6 bases). Trimming cost V 7 bases and J 2 bases, with 17 bases left between them. The CDR3 is 15 residues long. The germline V gene has CDR1 SNHLY and CDR2 FYNNEI. This chain's CDR3 is CASTKDSGPQETQYF. In DNA form, the CDR3 reads TGTGCCAGCACAAAGGACAGTGGACCTCAAGAGACCCAGTACTTC.

The J gene is TRBJ2-7, the V gene TRBV10-3; D is possibly TRBD2 (6 bases). CDR1 ENHRY and CDR2 SYGVKD come from the germline V gene. This CDR3 is built from 13 residues. V was cut by 6 bases and J by 3 bases, with 12 bases left in between. The CDR3 DNA follows: TGTGCCATCAGGCCGGGACTCCTCTACGAGCAGTACTTC. As protein: CAIRPGLLYEQYF.

The chain uses TRBV19 and TRBJ1-5; D ambiguous. Germline CDR1 LNHDA, CDR2 SQIVND (reference sequence). CDR3 length equals 13 residues. V lost 6 bases and J 7 bases, leaving 13 bases between the germline ends. The CDR3 DNA is TGTGCCAGTAGACAATCAGAGAGGCAGCCCCAGCATTTT. As protein: CASRQSERQPQHF.

This chain connects TRBV28 to TRBJ1-2; 7 bases fit TRBD1. Germline trimming cut 3 bases from V and 7 bases from J; bases unmatched to any gene: 5. CDR3 length: 13 residues. Germline V gene lookup returns CDR1 MDHEN and CDR2 SYDVKM. CDR3 sequence: CASSLGQTAGYTF. In DNA, the CDR3 is TGTGCCAGCAGTTTGGGACAGACTGCTGGCTACACCTTC.

V is TRBV19 and J is TRBJ1-2; TRBD1 matches at 9 bases. Germline V lookup: CDR1 LNHDA, CDR2 SQIVND (reference sequence). J gave up 4 bases and V 4 bases, and 10 bases lay outside the gene matches. The CDR3 totals 16 residues. The CDR3 is CASSTVMGQGGYGYTF. The CDR3 region has the DNA TGTGCCAGTAGTACGGTGATGGGACAGGGTGGCTATGGCTACACCTTC.

The gene calls are TRBV7-8 and TRBJ2-5, with D maybe TRBD2 (6 bases). Between the trimmed V and J ends, which lost 5 bases and 9 bases, there was a span of 19 bases. The CDR3 length is 14 residues. Germline CDR1 is SGHVS and CDR2 is FQNEAQ. The CDR3 region has the DNA TGTGCCAGCAGCCTCTCGGGTGGCCCGGGGGCCCAGTACTTC. Encoded protein: CASSLSGGPGAQYF. Drawing the rest from reference TRBV7-8 and TRBJ2-5, the complete variable domain is GAGVSQSPRYKVAKRGQDVALRCDPISGHVSLFWYQQALGQGPEFLTYFQNEAQLDKSGLPSDRFFAERPEGSVSTLKIQRTQQEDSAVYLCASSLSGGPGAQYFGPGTRLLVL.

The CDR3 nucleotides read TGTGCCAGCAGCAGCGGGACTAGCGGCACAGATACGCAGTATTTT. Amino acids: CASSSGTSGTDTQYF. This sequence joins TRBV9 and TRBJ2-3; TRBD2 aligns across 10 bases. V gave up 4 bases and J gave up 1 base; unmatched junction bases: 3. This CDR3 comprises 15 residues. Germline V gives CDR1 SGDLS, CDR2 YYNGEE.

The chain uses TRBV28 and TRBJ1-5, with 7 bases aligning to TRBD1. The J segment lost 9 bases and the V segment lost 8 bases, leaving 19 bases of the junction unmatched. This CDR3 has 16 amino acids. Germline CDR1 MDHEN, CDR2 SYDVKM. The CDR3 region has the DNA TGTGCCAGCGGGTCCTTTCGACAGGGAAGGTTGGGGCCCCAGCATTTT. It codes for CASGSFRQGRLGPQHF.

The chain is built from TRBV6-5 and TRBJ2-7, with 9 bases that match TRBD1. Unmatched junction bases numbered 8, after V lost 6 bases and J lost 2 bases. The V gene's germline CDR1 is MNHEY and CDR2 SVGAGI. The CDR3 has 15 amino acids. CDR3 protein: CASSPGDRETYEQYF. DNA of the CDR3: TGTGCCAGCAGCCCGGGGGACAGGGAGACCTACGAGCAGTACTTC.

This chain uses TRBV27 with TRBJ1-3; TRBD1 is a possible D gene (6 bases). Germline V gene lookup returns CDR1 MNHEY and CDR2 SMNVEV (reference sequence). This CDR3 spans 13 amino acids. With 9 bases removed from V and 4 bases from J, the gap between germline ends came to 13 bases. CDR3 sequence (DNA): TGTGCCAGTGGCAGGGGCGACGGAAACACCATATATTTT. Translation gives CASGRGDGNTIYF.